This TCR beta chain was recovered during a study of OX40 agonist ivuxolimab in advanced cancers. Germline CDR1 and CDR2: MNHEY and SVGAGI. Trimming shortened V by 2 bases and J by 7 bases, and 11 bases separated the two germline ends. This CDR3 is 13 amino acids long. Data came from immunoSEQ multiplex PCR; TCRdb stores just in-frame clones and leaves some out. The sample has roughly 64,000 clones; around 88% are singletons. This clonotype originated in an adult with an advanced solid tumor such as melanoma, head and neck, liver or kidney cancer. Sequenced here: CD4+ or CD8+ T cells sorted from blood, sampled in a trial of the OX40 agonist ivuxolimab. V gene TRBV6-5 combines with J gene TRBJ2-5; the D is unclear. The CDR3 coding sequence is TGTGCCAGCAGTTACGACGACCATGGGACCCAGTACTTC. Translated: CASSYDDHGTQYF.